These 14 T cell receptor beta chains share one sample of origin, sequenced in a study of CD8 T cells in ankylosing spondylitis. No antigens are known for them. The study's findings and limits: Blood from ankylosing spondylitis patients appeared to carry a characteristic roughly 8-variant TCR beta motif.

One entry per CDR3 protein results from TCRdb running MiXCR on the 5' RACE reads. The data hold approximately 220,000 distinct CDR3 sequences, with around 18% observed a single time. Sequenced input: blood, either unsorted or a sorted T cell fraction (not recorded which). The receptor set was obtained from a male donor with ankylosing spondylitis.

The sample holds a few counts of this clonotype. The chain carries TRBV29-1 and TRBJ2-7, with D perhaps TRBD2 (5 bases). The CDR3 consists of 13 residues. From germline, CDR1 is SQVTM and CDR2 ANQGSEA. Trimming removed 2 bases from V and 4 bases from J, with 12 bases in between. CDR3 amino acids: CSVETDWAYEQYF. CDR3 nucleotides: TGCAGCGTTGAAACGGACTGGGCATACGAGCAGTACTTC.

This clonotype was observed a handful of times. The rearrangement links TRBV4-1 to TRBJ1-1; TRBD1 agrees at 7 bases. Germline CDR1 reads MGHRA; CDR2 reads YSYEKL. The CDR3 spans 15 residues. Trimming at V came to 3 bases and at J to 0 bases, leaving 4 bases not matched to a gene. CDR3 DNA sequence: TGCGCCAGCAGCCAGATACAGGGGATGAACACTGAAGCTTTCTTT. Amino acids: CASSQIQGMNTEAFF.

This clonotype came up a few times. The V and J genes are TRBV29-1 and TRBJ2-5, with no clear D. CDR1 is SQVTM, CDR2 ANQGSEA, per germline. Trimming left V 1 base short and J 2 bases short, with 23 bases between. CDR3 length equals 18 residues. The CDR3 spells CSVEVYLQSNLEQETQYF. The CDR3 DNA follows: TGCAGCGTTGAAGTCTACCTCCAATCAAATTTAGAACAAGAGACCCAGTACTTC.

The chain combines TRBV7-2 with TRBJ1-1, with TRBD1 as a possible D gene (6 bases). CDR1 and CDR2 from the germline V gene are SGHTA and FQGNSA. This CDR3 region has 17 residues. Trimming took 11 bases from V and 0 from J, leaving 25 bases between them. CDR3 bases: TGTGCCGGTATGTCCTATACGGGGGCTGAGATGAACACTGAAGCTTTCTTT. This translates into CAGMSYTGAEMNTEAFF.

This clonotype was counted at least ten times. The rearrangement links TRBV12-3 or TRBV12-4 to TRBJ2-7; 11 positions agree with TRBD2. J lost 3 bases, V lost 7 bases, and 17 bases had no gene match. The CDR3 consists of 18 residues. Here the CDR3 reads CASTDTGTSGRGIYEQYF. The CDR3 DNA follows: TGTGCCAGCACCGACACCGGGACTAGCGGTAGAGGGATCTACGAGCAGTACTTC.

This clonotype came up many times. This sequence joins TRBV4-2 and TRBJ2-2, with 10 bases fitting TRBD2. Germline-derived CDR1 and CDR2 are LGHNA and YNFKEQ. With V trimmed by 1 base and J by 5 bases, 4 bases remained unmatched. The CDR3 contains 16 residues. The CDR3 sequence: CASSQVAGGGTGELFF. CDR3 bases: TGTGCCAGCAGCCAAGTAGCGGGAGGCGGGACCGGGGAGCTGTTTTTT.

The chain uses TRBV2 and TRBJ2-5; 11 bases align to TRBD1. Per germline, CDR1 SNHLY and CDR2 FYNNEI. The CDR3 totals 15 residues. J was trimmed by 3 bases and V by 6 bases; bases with no gene match: 6. CDR3 sequence: CASSEGQGGEETQYF. CDR3 in DNA: TGTGCCAGCAGCGAGGGACAGGGGGGAGAAGAGACCCAGTACTTC.

This clonotype has just one count. The CDR3 here is CASSLSFLVSSYNEQFF. CDR3 coding DNA: TGTGCCAGCAGTTTATCTTTCCTAGTTTCGTCCTACAATGAGCAGTTCTTC. V is TRBV12-3 or TRBV12-4 and J is TRBJ2-1; D uncertain. The CDR3 loop spans 17 amino acids. V lost 2 bases and J 1 base, leaving 15 bases between the germline ends.

In this sample, this clonotype turned up a few times. This CDR3 reads CASSLGDGYEQYF. The CDR3 nucleotides are TGTGCCAGCAGTTTAGGGGACGGCTACGAGCAGTACTTC. The chain carries TRBV27 and TRBJ2-7, with D possibly being TRBD1 or TRBD2 (5 bases each). Per the germline V gene, CDR1 is MNHEY and CDR2 is SMNVEV (reference sequence). V dropped 2 bases and J dropped 3 bases, with 8 bases sitting between them. This CDR3 has 13 residues.

This clonotype was seen a few times. This chain uses TRBV12-3 or TRBV12-4 with TRBJ2-5; TRBD1 aligns across 7 bases. This CDR3 is built from 16 residues. Trimming took 4 bases from V and 1 from J; bases not matched to a gene: 9. CDR3 region: CASSSAMGQPQETQYF. In DNA, the CDR3 is TGTGCCAGCAGTTCCGCGATGGGACAGCCCCAAGAGACCCAGTACTTC.

Only a few counts were recorded for this clonotype. The rearrangement joins TRBV27 to TRBJ2-1; TRBD2 aligns across 11 bases. Germline V CDR1 and CDR2: MNHEY, SMNVEV (reference sequence). The V segment lost 4 bases and the J segment 8 bases; nucleotides outside the gene matches: 10. This CDR3 spans 16 amino acids. The CDR3 here is CASSWSIILAGDEQFF. The CDR3 region has the DNA TGTGCCAGCAGTTGGAGTATTATACTAGCGGGAGATGAGCAGTTCTTC.

The genes are TRBV28 and TRBJ2-7; 14 bases are a match to TRBD2. This CDR3 spans 16 amino acids. Germline values: CDR1 MDHEN, CDR2 SYDVKM. Trimming at V came to 6 bases and at J to 7 bases, leaving 11 bases not matched to a gene. This CDR3 reads CASSPRLGLAGEEQYF. CDR3 in DNA: TGTGCCAGCAGCCCCCGGTTGGGACTAGCGGGAGAAGAGCAGTACTTC.

The chain uses TRBV15 and TRBJ2-1; 8 bases agree with TRBD1. V shed 3 bases and J 8 bases; nucleotides not matched to a gene: 6. The CDR3 has 14 amino acids. The germline V gene encodes CDR1 LNHNV and CDR2 YYDKDF (reference sequence). The CDR3 coding sequence is TGTGCCACCAGCAGCCACAGGACAGGGTATGAGCAGTTCTTC. Protein product: CATSSHRTGYEQFF.

The CDR3 loop reads CSVGPNSYEQYF. The CDR3 region has the DNA TGCAGCGTTGGGCCGAACTCCTACGAGCAGTACTTC. The chain combines TRBV29-1 with TRBJ2-7; D unclear. Germline V lookup: CDR1 SQVTM, CDR2 ANQGSEA. This CDR3 is 12 amino acids long. V lost 4 bases, J lost 0 bases, and 7 bases lay in between.